A single sample gave rise to the 13 T cell receptor beta chains below, sequenced in a study of blood T cell repertoires in COVID-19. Some clones are missing from TCRdb's copy, which holds only in-frame ones; the method was immunoSEQ multiplex PCR. The sample contains 350,000 or so clones, about 86% of which appear only once. Sequencing was done on a sample of PBMCs or T cells enriched from blood (not recorded which). The receptors derive from a woman aged 40 to 55 with acute COVID-19.

V is TRBV3-1 (or the pseudogene TRBV3-2) and J is TRBJ1-4, with unresolved D. From germline, CDR1 is LGHDT and CDR2 YNNKEL (reference sequence). This CDR3 comprises 15 residues. Trimming pared 4 bases from V and 0 bases from J, leaving 9 bases between. CDR3 loop: CASSPNPATNEKLFF. DNA of the CDR3: TGTGCCAGCAGCCCTAACCCTGCAACTAATGAAAAACTGTTTTTT.

V and J are TRBV27 and TRBJ2-4; 9 bases align to TRBD2. The germline CDR1 and CDR2 sequences are MNHEY and SMNVEV (reference sequence). The CDR3 loop spans 18 amino acids. Unmatched junction bases numbered 10, after V lost 4 bases and J lost 0 bases. The CDR3 DNA is TGTGCCAGCAGTTCGGCTAGCGGGACAACCCTAGCCAAAAACATTCAGTACTTC. Its protein is CASSSASGTTLAKNIQYF.

CDR3 DNA: TGCGCCAGCAGCTTGGGAGGGACAGGGGGCTTTTCTGGGGCCAACGTCCTGACTTTC. Protein: CASSLGGTGGFSGANVLTF. J is TRBJ2-6 and V is TRBV5-1, with 12 nucleotides matching TRBD1. The V segment lost 0 bases and the J segment 1 base; nucleotides outside the gene matches: 5. CDR1 is SGHRS and CDR2 is YFSETQ in the germline V gene. The CDR3 is 19 residues long.

This clone was observed a single time. The V call is TRBV19, the J call TRBJ2-1, with 14 positions matching TRBD2. V lost 6 bases to trimming and J lost 0 bases; unmatched junction nucleotides: 10. This CDR3 is 19 amino acids long. Germline loops: CDR1 LNHDA, CDR2 SQIVND (reference sequence). The CDR3 DNA follows: TGTGCCAGTAGGGGGACTAGCGGGGGCCCTTATAGCTCCTACAATGAGCAGTTCTTC. Protein sequence: CASRGTSGGPYSSYNEQFF.

The chain couples TRBV25-1 to TRBJ1-2, with a weak D call TRBD1 (5 bases). Germline lookup yields CDR1 MGHDK and CDR2 SYGVNS. The length of the CDR3 is 16 residues. With 4 bases removed from V and 1 base from J, the gap between germline ends came to 16 bases. This CDR3 is CASSGQGSLLNYGYTF. Here the CDR3 DNA reads TGTGCCAGCAGTGGTCAGGGCAGCCTCCTTAACTATGGCTACACCTTC.

The rearrangement joins TRBV3-1 (or the pseudogene TRBV3-2) to TRBJ2-5, with TRBD2 identical over 15 bases. Per the germline V gene, CDR1 is LGHDT and CDR2 is YNNKEL (reference sequence). The CDR3 spans 16 residues. Unmatched junction bases numbered 1, after V lost 5 bases and J lost 0 bases. DNA for the CDR3: TGTGCCAGCAGCGGGACTAGCGGGGGGTACCAAGAGACCCAGTACTTC. Translated, it gives CASSGTSGGYQETQYF.

The V call is TRBV4-1, the J call TRBJ1-5, with a weak D call TRBD1 (5 bases). This CDR3 comprises 16 residues. Trimming cost V 1 base and J 7 bases, with 17 bases left between them. Germline V gives CDR1 MGHRA, CDR2 YSYEKL. DNA for the CDR3: TGCGCCAGCAGCCAAGGTCTTCCAGGGCCAAGGCAGCCCCAGCATTTT. Its translation is CASSQGLPGPRQPQHF.

This clone was observed once. The chain employs TRBV7-2 and TRBJ2-3, with 8 bases aligning to TRBD2. V lost 1 base, J lost 3 bases, and 6 bases stayed unmatched. Germline V lookup: CDR1 SGHTA, CDR2 FQGNSA. This CDR3 is built from 16 residues. CDR3 DNA: TGTGCCAGCAGCTTAGATGGCGGCGGGGGGACAGATACGCAGTATTTT. Translation: CASSLDGGGGTDTQYF.

The rearrangement uses TRBV18 and TRBJ2-5, with TRBD2 as a possible D gene (5 bases). Trimming cost V 5 bases and J 5 bases, with 21 bases left between them. The CDR3 has 16 residues. Germline-derived CDR1 and CDR2 are KGHSH and LQKENI. In DNA, the CDR3 is TGTGCCAGCTCATTCCTCCGGACTTTGAGATTGGAGACCCAGTACTTC. It specifies CASSFLRTLRLETQYF.

This clone was seen a single time. This sequence joins TRBV10-3 and TRBJ1-1, with 8 bases lining up with TRBD1. With V trimmed by 7 bases and J by 6 bases, 4 bases remained unmatched. The germline V gene encodes CDR1 ENHRY and CDR2 SYGVKD. The CDR3 totals 12 residues. DNA for the CDR3: TGTGCCATCAATGGACAGGGATCTGAAGCTTTCTTT. Protein product: CAINGQGSEAFF.

The chain has TRBV28 and TRBJ2-2, with unresolved D. Germline CDR1 and CDR2: MDHEN and SYDVKM. The germline V and J ends were trimmed by 5 bases and 7 bases, with 8 bases remaining between them. CDR3 length equals 12 residues. The CDR3 bases are TGTGCCAGCAGTGGCATGGTCGGGGAGCTGTTTTTT. It is translated as CASSGMVGELFF. Supplemented by reference TRBV28 and TRBJ2-2, the full variable domain reads DVKVTQSSRYLVKRTGEKVFLECVQDMDHENMFWYRQDPGLGLRLIYFSYDVKMKEKGDIPEGYSVSREKKERFSLILESASTNQTSMYLCASSGMVGELFFGEGSRLTVL.

This chain links TRBV7-2 with TRBJ2-3; TRBD2 matches 10 bases. V was clipped by 5 bases and J by 4 bases; unmatched bases: 9. The length of the CDR3 is 16 residues. Per germline, CDR1 SGHTA and CDR2 FQGNSA. CDR3: CASSPSSGSVADTQYF. Written as DNA, the CDR3 is TGTGCCAGCAGCCCCTCTAGCGGGAGTGTTGCAGATACGCAGTATTTT.

This sequence joins TRBV20-1 and TRBJ1-2; D call uncertain. The length of the CDR3 is 10 residues. The V end was cut by 0 bases, the J end by 8 bases, with 4 bases between. The V gene's germline CDR1 is DFQATT and CDR2 SNEGSKA (reference sequence). The CDR3 DNA is TGCAGTGCTAGAGATGAGGGCTACACCTTC. Amino acids: CSARDEGYTF.